This is a list of T cell receptor beta chains from one sample in a study of T cells in Graves' hyperthyroidism and ophthalmopathy. TCRdb analysed the multiplex PCR reads with MiXCR anew, one entry per CDR3 protein. The sample carries about 580,000 distinct CDR3 sequences, 14% recorded once. The specimen was blood. All receptors derive from a woman under 40 with Graves' hyperthyroidism that later progressed to Graves' ophthalmopathy. Each CDR3 is given with its conserved first and last residue. D genes are given only for firm matches. Size is stated for part of the rows, as once, few or many counts, or as a class when the clone is expanded.

CDR3	DNA	size	V	D	J
CASSRGGRGLSADEQYF	TGTGCCAGCAGCCGCGGCGGGCGGGGACTGTCAGCGGATGAGCAGTACTTC	NA	TRBV6-1	NA	TRBJ2-7
CASSFAWTEAFF	TGTGCCAGCAGTTTCGCGTGGACTGAAGCTTTCTTT	many	TRBV28	NA	TRBJ1-1
CATSDLSSRGETQYF	TGTGCCACCAGTGATTTGAGTAGTAGGGGGGAGACCCAGTACTTC	many	TRBV24-1	NA	TRBJ2-5
CASSFHGGQPQHF	TGTGCCAGCAGCTTTCACGGGGGTCAGCCCCAGCATTTT	many	TRBV7-2	NA	TRBJ1-5
CASSPGGEGGGYTF	TGTGCCAGCAGTCCGGGGGGCGAGGGAGGGGGCTACACCTTC	NA	TRBV7-9	NA	TRBJ1-2
CASSLEKRGGYEQYF	TGTGCCAGCAGTTTAGAGAAGCGGGGGGGGTACGAGCAGTACTTC	NA	TRBV27	TRBD2	TRBJ2-7
CASSLTGTAFF	TGTGCCAGCAGTTTGACAGGTACAGCTTTCTTT	many	TRBV12-3/TRBV12-4	NA	TRBJ1-1
CASSLWDRGVGATEAFF	TGTGCCAGCAGTTTATGGGACAGGGGGGTGGGTGCTACTGAAGCTTTCTTT	NA	TRBV28	TRBD1	TRBJ1-1
CATSKEGQGRTDTQYF	TGTGCCACCAGCAAAGAGGGACAGGGACGGACAGATACGCAGTATTTT	NA	TRBV15	TRBD1	TRBJ2-3
CASSLDQADEKLFF	TGTGCCAGCAGCTTGGACCAAGCGGATGAAAAACTGTTTTTT	NA	TRBV7-2	NA	TRBJ1-4
CSVVLAGAPFLYNEQFF	TGCAGCGTTGTACTAGCGGGAGCCCCGTTCCTATACAATGAGCAGTTCTTC	many	TRBV29-1	TRBD2	TRBJ2-1
CASSQAPGWYEQYF	TGTGCCAGCAGCCAAGCTCCAGGGTGGTACGAGCAGTACTTC	few	TRBV3-1	NA	TRBJ2-7
CASSVDDGARGSEQYF	TGTGCCAGCAGCGTGGATGATGGGGCCAGGGGCTCCGAGCAGTACTTC	many	TRBV9	NA	TRBJ2-7
CASSPRGLAVGDEQFF	TGTGCCAGCAGTCCCCGGGGACTAGCCGTAGGCGATGAGCAGTTCTTC	NA	TRBV12-3/TRBV12-4	TRBD2	TRBJ2-1
CASSLEQGHRGEQFF	TGTGCCAGCAGCTTAGAGCAGGGGCACCGGGGTGAGCAGTTCTTC	few	TRBV7-9	NA	TRBJ2-1
CASSPRGSSGETQYF	TGTGCCAGCAGTCCCCGAGGCTCCTCAGGGGAGACCCAGTACTTC	NA	TRBV5-4	NA	TRBJ2-5
CASSLIPEGNTEAFF	TGTGCCAGCAGCTTAATACCGGAAGGGAACACTGAAGCTTTCTTT	many	TRBV7-3	NA	TRBJ1-1
CASSQQVTGVRNEQFF	TGTGCCAGCAGCCAACAGGTGACAGGGGTCAGGAATGAGCAGTTCTTC	many	TRBV16	TRBD1	TRBJ2-1
CASSAPNTEAFF	TGCGCCAGCAGCGCCCCGAACACTGAAGCTTTCTTT	many	TRBV5-1	NA	TRBJ1-1
CASSEDESSYEQYF	TGCGCCAGCAGTGAGGACGAATCCTCCTACGAGCAGTACTTC	many	TRBV10-2	NA	TRBJ2-7
CASSSGLAGGLKETQYF	TGTGCCAGCAGTTCTGGGCTAGCGGGAGGACTAAAAGAGACCCAGTACTTC	many	TRBV12-3/TRBV12-4	TRBD2	TRBJ2-5
CASSTRQGLYNQPQHF	TGTGCCAGTAGTACCCGACAGGGCCTATACAATCAGCCCCAGCATTTT	many	TRBV19	TRBD1	TRBJ1-5
CASSHLREEDTGELFF	TGTGCCAGCAGCCATCTGCGGGAGGAAGACACCGGGGAGCTGTTTTTT	few	TRBV5-6	TRBD2	TRBJ2-2
CSARRTGSSYEQYF	TGCAGTGCAAGACGGACAGGGAGCTCCTACGAGCAGTACTTC	many	TRBV20-1	TRBD1	TRBJ2-7
CASSETGANTIYF	TGTGCCAGCAGTGAGACGGGGGCGAACACCATATATTTT	few	TRBV25-1	NA	TRBJ1-3
CATPPGGSDYEQYF	TGTGCCACCCCTCCGGGGGGGTCGGACTACGAGCAGTACTTC	many	TRBV2	TRBD2	TRBJ2-7
CSVPTTVNYGYTF	TGCAGCGTCCCCACGACGGTAAACTATGGCTACACCTTC	many	TRBV29-1	NA	TRBJ1-2
CAWSFVGSLYEQYF	TGTGCCTGGAGTTTCGTCGGGAGTCTCTACGAGCAGTACTTC	NA	TRBV30	NA	TRBJ2-7
CASSQVSQGKALHF	TGCGCCAGCAGCCAAGTCTCACAGGGGAAGGCCCTCCACTTT	few	TRBV4-1	TRBD1	TRBJ1-6
CASSDLREDNEQFF	TGTGCCAGCAGTGACCTCAGGGAGGACAATGAGCAGTTCTTC	once	TRBV2	NA	TRBJ2-1
CASSLYGQGVAGELFF	TGTGCCAGCAGTTTGTATGGACAGGGTGTGGCCGGGGAGCTGTTTTTT	NA	TRBV28	TRBD1	TRBJ2-2
CASSQDTIRSSYNSPLHF	TGTGCCAGCAGCCAAGATACGATTCGGAGCTCCTATAATTCACCCCTCCACTTT	NA	TRBV14	NA	TRBJ1-6
CASSPPTAISYNEQFF	TGTGCCAGCAGCCCCCCTACAGCCATCTCCTACAATGAGCAGTTCTTC	many	TRBV3-1	NA	TRBJ2-1
CASSSLAGGAYNEQFF	TGTGCCAGCAGTTCCTTAGCGGGAGGGGCGTACAATGAGCAGTTCTTC	many	TRBV28	TRBD2	TRBJ2-1
CSARPGPATWEQFF	TGCAGTGCTCGACCTGGACCCGCAACCTGGGAGCAGTTCTTC	many	TRBV20-1	NA	TRBJ2-1
CASSDSAVGPSSGNTIYF	TGTGCCAGCAGTGATTCGGCTGTTGGTCCCTCCTCTGGAAACACCATATATTTT	NA	TRBV2	NA	TRBJ1-3
CASSYYLGGNNSYNEQFF	TGTGCCAGCAGTTACTATCTGGGCGGGAATAATAGTTACAATGAGCAGTTCTTC	few	TRBV6-2/TRBV6-3	NA	TRBJ2-1
CVSSSRQGALTGELFF	TGTGTCAGCAGTTCCCGACAGGGGGCTCTGACCGGGGAGCTGTTTTTT	NA	TRBV28	TRBD1	TRBJ2-2
CASSRQGGSTEAFF	TGTGCCAGCAGCCGACAGGGAGGTAGCACTGAAGCTTTCTTT	few	TRBV6-1	TRBD1	TRBJ1-1
CASRDPGDSYEQYF	TGTGCCAGCAGGGACCCGGGGGACTCCTACGAGCAGTACTTC	few	TRBV27	NA	TRBJ2-7
CASSSSGDRDQPQHF	TGTGCCAGCAGTTCTAGTGGGGACAGGGATCAGCCCCAGCATTTT	many	TRBV6-2/TRBV6-3	TRBD1	TRBJ1-5
CASSVGGQDEQYF	TGTGCCAGCAGCGTAGGGGGTCAGGACGAGCAGTACTTC	many	TRBV9	NA	TRBJ2-7
CSAPRDRGIGYTF	TGCAGTGCTCCGCGGGACAGGGGGATCGGCTACACCTTC	many	TRBV20-1	TRBD1	TRBJ1-2
CASSPSRGELDTQYF	TGTGCCAGCAGCCCCTCAAGGGGAGAGTTGGATACGCAGTATTTT	NA	TRBV11-2	NA	TRBJ2-3
CASSGKERDRALYF	TGTGCCAGCAGTGGTAAGGAACGAGACAGGGCCCTCTACTTC	many	TRBV6-1	TRBD1	TRBJ2-5
CSASGNSKNIQYF	TGCAGTGCTAGCGGGAATAGCAAAAACATTCAGTACTTC	NA	TRBV20-1	NA	TRBJ2-4
CASSPAGAAEYGANVLTF	TGTGCCAGCAGCCCTGCGGGGGCCGCGGAGTACGGGGCCAACGTCCTGACTTTC	many	TRBV27	NA	TRBJ2-6
CASGFQYEQYF	TGTGCCAGCGGATTTCAGTACGAGCAGTACTTC	NA	TRBV28	NA	TRBJ2-7
CASSLVPENTEAFF	TGTGCCAGCAGCTTAGTTCCAGAGAACACTGAAGCTTTCTTT	NA	TRBV11-2	NA	TRBJ1-1
CSARVSYNEQFF	TGCAGTGCTAGGGTCTCCTACAATGAGCAGTTCTTC	many	TRBV20-1	NA	TRBJ2-1
CASSGTYYEQYF	TGTGCCAGCAGCGGGACCTACTACGAGCAGTACTTC	many	TRBV2	NA	TRBJ2-7
CASTRDPGANVLTF	TGTGCCAGTACCAGGGATCCTGGGGCCAACGTCCTGACTTTC	few	TRBV19	NA	TRBJ2-6
CASSKGTAAYEQYF	TGTGCCAGCAGTAAGGGGACCGCCGCCTACGAGCAGTACTTC	many	TRBV12-3/TRBV12-4	NA	TRBJ2-7
CASSPRTGGADEQYF	TGTGCCAGCAGCCCCCGGACAGGGGGCGCGGACGAGCAGTACTTC	NA	TRBV9	TRBD1	TRBJ2-7
CASSLSRGGEGEAFF	TGTGCCAGCAGTCTCTCAAGAGGGGGCGAGGGTGAAGCTTTCTTT	NA	TRBV7-6	TRBD1	TRBJ1-1
CSVIWTSGSTDTQYF	TGCAGCGTAATTTGGACTAGTGGGAGCACAGATACGCAGTATTTT	few	TRBV29-1	TRBD2	TRBJ2-3